This TCR beta chain was recorded in a study of blood T cell repertoires in COVID-19. The overall study: COVID-19 samples collected from the United States, Italy and Spain covered acute and convalescent phases. Sample material is recorded as cDNA or gDNA derived from T cells, B-cell-depleted T cells, or PBMCs.

The V gene end was trimmed by 5 bases and the J gene end by 0 bases; junction bases not matched to a gene: 3. The CDR3 is 16 residues long. The germline gives CDR1 LNHDA, CDR2 SQIVND (reference sequence). In the original processing: Reference gene primer amplification in the assay estimated nucleated cell counts. Produced via immunoSEQ multiplex PCR; TCRdb's table is partial and in-frame only. The V and J calls and clone size come from that table; D and trimming were worked out from the DNA. The profile shows 250,000 to 300,000 clones, 75% to 90% of them singletons. Patients in Seattle were enrolled during active infection, then followed longitudinally.

The rearrangement links TRBV19 to TRBJ2-6; TRBD1 aligns across 8 bases. This receptor was taken from a woman aged 70-85 years with COVID-19, enrolled during active disease. Sequenced input: peripheral blood. The CDR3 region is CASSRQGASGANVLTF. The CDR3 DNA reads TGTGCCAGTAGTCGGCAGGGGGCCTCTGGGGCCAACGTCCTGACTTTC.